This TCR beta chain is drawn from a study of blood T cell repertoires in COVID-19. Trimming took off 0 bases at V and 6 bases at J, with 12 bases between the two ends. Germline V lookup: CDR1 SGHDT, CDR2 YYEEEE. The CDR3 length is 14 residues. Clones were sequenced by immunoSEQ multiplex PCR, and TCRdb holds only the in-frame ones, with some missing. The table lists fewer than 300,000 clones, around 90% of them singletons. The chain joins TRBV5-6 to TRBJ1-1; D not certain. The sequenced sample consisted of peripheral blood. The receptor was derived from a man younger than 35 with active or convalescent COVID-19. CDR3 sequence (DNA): TGTGCCAGCAGCTTGGGGGCCTTCAATGCTGAAGCTTTCTTT. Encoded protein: CASSLGAFNAEAFF.